This T cell receptor beta chain was documented in a study of T cell changes during pregnancy in multiple sclerosis. Produced via immunoSEQ multiplex PCR; TCRdb's table is partial and in-frame only. The sample shows tens of thousands of clones, over 85% of them seen only once. V lost 3 bases and J 2 bases, leaving 16 bases between the germline ends. CDR3 length: 16 amino acids. Germline-derived CDR1 and CDR2 are KGHSH and LQKENI. The sequencing used peripheral blood, collected in the second trimester of pregnancy. The chain is built from TRBV18 and TRBJ2-5, with D perhaps matching TRBD2 (5 bases). The TCR originated in a female donor with multiple sclerosis, enrolled in a pregnancy study. The CDR3 DNA reads TGTGCCAGCTCACCGGAGGCAAGGAGTTCACAAGAGACCCAGTACTTC. The encoded protein is CASSPEARSSQETQYF.